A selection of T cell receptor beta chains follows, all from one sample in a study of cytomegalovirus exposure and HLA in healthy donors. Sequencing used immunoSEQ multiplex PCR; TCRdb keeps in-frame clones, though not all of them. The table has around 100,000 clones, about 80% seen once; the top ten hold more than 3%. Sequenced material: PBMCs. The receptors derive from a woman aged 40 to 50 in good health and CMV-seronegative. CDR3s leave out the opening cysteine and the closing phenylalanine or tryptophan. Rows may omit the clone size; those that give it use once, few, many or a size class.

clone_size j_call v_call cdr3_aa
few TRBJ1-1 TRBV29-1 SVEDWATEAF
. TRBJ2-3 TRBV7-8 ASSLAQDTQY
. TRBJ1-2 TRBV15 ATAAGTGELGYT
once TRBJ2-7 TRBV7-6 ASSPSGGDEQY
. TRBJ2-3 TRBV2 ASRLFTRTDTQY
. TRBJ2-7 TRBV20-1 SARSSGEQY
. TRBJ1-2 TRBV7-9 SSSPPLTGVHGYT
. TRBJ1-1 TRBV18 ASSLGTGGTNTEAF
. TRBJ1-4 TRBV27 ASSPNTATAWEKLF
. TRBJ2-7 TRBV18 ASSPLRSYEQY
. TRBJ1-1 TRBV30 ASHTSPEAF
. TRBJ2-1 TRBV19 ASSIVAGVDSSYNEQF
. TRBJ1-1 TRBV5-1 ASSLEGWNTEAF
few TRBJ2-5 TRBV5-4 ASSLNIETQY
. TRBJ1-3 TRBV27 ASSPAGGSVRNTIY
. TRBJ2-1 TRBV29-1 SVGPSGSSHSYNEQF
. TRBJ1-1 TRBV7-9 ASSRRTGENTEAF
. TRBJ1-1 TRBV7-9 ASSPPTRGRTEAF
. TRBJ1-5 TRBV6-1 ASSLTGFDNQPQH
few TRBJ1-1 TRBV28 ASRPGALGNTEAF
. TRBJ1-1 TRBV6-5 ASSRDREAF
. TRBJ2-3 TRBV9 ASSVSGSVTDTQY
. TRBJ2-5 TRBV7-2 ASSPAREMGTQY
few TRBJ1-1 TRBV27 ASSAGQPMNTEAF
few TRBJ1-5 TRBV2 ASSEQGLYQPQH
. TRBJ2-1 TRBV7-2 ASSLAGGAGYNEQF
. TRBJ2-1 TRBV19 ASLGRIAGVPYNEQF
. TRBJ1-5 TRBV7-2 ASSGQGGNQPQH
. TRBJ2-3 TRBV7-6 ASSPTSSADTQY
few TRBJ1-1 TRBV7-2 ASSLLQGNTEAF
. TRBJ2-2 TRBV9 ASSATGDTGELF
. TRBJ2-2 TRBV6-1 ASRTGWDTGELF
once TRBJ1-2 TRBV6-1 ASSEAGQARGYT
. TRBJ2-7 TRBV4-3 ASSQDLGQGAGEQY
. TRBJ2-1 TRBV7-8 ASSARDFYTGQF
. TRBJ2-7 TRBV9 ASSPYSGYTYEQY
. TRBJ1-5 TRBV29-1 SVGDRTNQPQH
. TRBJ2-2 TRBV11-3 ASSPHRTAGELF
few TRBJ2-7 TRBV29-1 SVEVGGTGSRDPYEQY
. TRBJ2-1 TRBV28 ASSLPPQAGEAYNEQF